This TCR beta chain was captured in a study of CD8+CD57+ T cells in acquired aplastic anemia. Study-level information: The sorted CD4+ and CD8+ cells yielded an average approximately 3.2 ug of DNA.

Study conclusions and caveats: Patients and controls were not found to differ significantly in CD8+ Simpson's diversity. Both patients and controls carried the same twenty-nine CD8+ CDR3 sequences.

Genomic DNA constituted the template upon which TCR beta VDJ and CDR3 profiling was performed. Each CDR3 protein is one row after TCRdb ran MiXCR on the reads. The data show some 120,000 distinct CDR3 sequences, about 60% seen once. The patients chosen for sequencing had shown expansion of CD8+CD57+ cells (detected by flow cytometry). When blood sampling took place, the patients had received no therapy. About this clonotype itself: Its antigen remains unidentified.

Sample: sorted CD4+, CD8+, or CD8+CD57+ T cells (not recorded which) from PBMCs. This TCR came from a human donor with aplastic anemia.

In DNA, the CDR3 is TGTGCCAGCAGCTTCCGGACAGGAGACTACTACGAGCAGTACTTC. This translates into CASSFRTGDYYEQYF. The chain uses TRBV13 and TRBJ2-7, with 7 positions matching TRBD1. The CDR3 has 15 amino acids. V lost 3 bases to trimming and J lost 3 bases; unmatched junction nucleotides: 8. Germline V lookup: CDR1 PRHDT, CDR2 FYEKMQ (reference sequence).